Below, 23 T cell receptor beta chains from the same sample are listed, as sequenced in a study of ipilimumab plus nivolumab after autologous stem cell transplantation. Profiling relied on immunoSEQ multiplex PCR, and the TCRdb table lists in-frame clones only, not all of them. Of 15,000 to 20,000 clones listed, over 70% are singletons. Sequencing was performed on PBMCs, taken in a trial of ipilimumab plus nivolumab as post-transplant consolidation. Receptors were obtained from a male donor with diffuse large B-cell lymphoma.

The rearrangement joins TRBV19 to TRBJ1-3, with D uncertain. CDR1 is LNHDA, CDR2 SQIVND, per germline (reference sequence). The V gene lost 9 bases and the J gene lost 7 bases, with 16 bases spanning the gap. CDR3 length: 13 amino acids. CDR3 sequence reads: CASESTGWNTIYF. CDR3 nucleotides: TGTGCCAGCGAATCTACGGGGTGGAACACCATATATTTT.

This clone was counted once. CDR3: CAISEGYEQYF. In nucleotides, the CDR3 is TGTGCCATCAGCGAGGGATACGAGCAGTACTTC. The V and J genes are TRBV10-3 and TRBJ2-7, with a weak D call TRBD2 (5 bases). Trimming stripped 6 bases from V and 4 bases from J, with 7 bases between. The CDR3 is made up of 11 amino acids. The germline V gene has CDR1 ENHRY and CDR2 SYGVKD.

The chain links TRBV13 to TRBJ2-7; D is unclear. Germline V gene data show CDR1 as PRHDT and CDR2 as FYEKMQ (reference sequence). The CDR3 runs to 13 residues. V was clipped by 0 bases and J by 6 bases, with 9 bases between them. The CDR3 nucleotides read TGTGCCAGCAGCTTAGGGGCACGCCTCGAGCAGTACTTC. It is translated as CASSLGARLEQYF.

This chain uses TRBV4-3 with TRBJ2-7, with D uncertain. Germline CDR1 is LGHNA and CDR2 is YSLEER. The CDR3 consists of 14 residues. The V end was cut by 4 bases, the J end by 1 base, with 11 bases between. The CDR3 DNA sequence: TGCGCCAGCAGCCCCTCCCAGGATTCCTACGAGCAGTACTTC. As protein: CASSPSQDSYEQYF.

The CDR3: CASSLAGASYNEQFF. DNA of the CDR3: TGTGCCAGCAGCTTGGCGGGGGCCTCCTACAATGAGCAGTTCTTC. The rearrangement links TRBV7-8 to TRBJ2-1; tentatively, D is TRBD2 (7 bases). The ends were cut back, 3 bases at V and 0 bases at J, with 9 bases in the middle. The CDR3 loop spans 15 amino acids. Germline V gene data show CDR1 as SGHVS and CDR2 as FQNEAQ.

V usage is TRBV18 and J usage is TRBJ2-7, with 11 bases fitting TRBD1. The CDR3 is made up of 15 amino acids. In germline, CDR1 is KGHSH, CDR2 LQKENI. Trimming took 3 bases from V and 4 from J; bases not matched to a gene: 5. The CDR3 is CASSPPGQGAYEQYF. DNA of the CDR3: TGTGCCAGCTCACCGCCCGGACAGGGGGCTTACGAGCAGTACTTC.

V gene TRBV6-4 combines with J gene TRBJ2-3, with 12 bases that match TRBD2. Unmatched junction bases numbered 5, after V lost 6 bases and J lost 4 bases. Germline V gene lookup returns CDR1 MRHNA and CDR2 SNTAGT. The CDR3 covers 15 residues. The CDR3 region is CASRGLAGPPDTQYF. Here the CDR3 DNA reads TGTGCCAGCAGAGGACTAGCGGGGCCCCCAGATACGCAGTATTTT.

The chain joins TRBV2 to TRBJ2-7, with a tentative D call TRBD2 (6 bases). Trimming pared 4 bases from V and 4 bases from J, leaving 23 bases between. Germline-derived CDR1 and CDR2 are SNHLY and FYNNEI. This CDR3 has 17 residues. Here the CDR3 reads CASSVGESWDSGYEQYF. CDR3 in DNA: TGTGCCAGCAGTGTTGGAGAAAGCTGGGACTCGGGTTACGAGCAGTACTTC.

This chain joins TRBV6-1 and TRBJ1-3, with D unclear. The CDR3 length is 15 residues. V lost 4 bases to trimming and J lost 2 bases, with 12 bases between them. The germline gives CDR1 MNHNS, CDR2 SASEGT. The DNA of the CDR3 is TGTGCCAGCAGTGGGGTGGACTTACCTGGAAACACCATATATTTT. Protein: CASSGVDLPGNTIYF.

The rearrangement uses TRBV28 and TRBJ1-2, with D possibly being TRBD1 (6 bases). The V end was cut by 6 bases, the J end by 2 bases, with 10 bases between. The germline gives CDR1 MDHEN, CDR2 SYDVKM. The CDR3 is 13 amino acids. The DNA of the CDR3 is TGTGCCAGCAGCCTGCAGGGGAACTATGGCTACACCTTC. Protein: CASSLQGNYGYTF.

The rearrangement links TRBV4-1 to TRBJ2-6; 10 positions match TRBD1. The germline V gene has CDR1 MGHRA and CDR2 YSYEKL. The CDR3 has 16 amino acids. J gave up 2 bases and V 4 bases, and 2 bases lay outside the gene matches. The CDR3 bases are TGCGCCAGCAGCCCCGGACAGGGGGCTGGGGCCAACGTCCTGACTTTC. Protein: CASSPGQGAGANVLTF.

A single count supports this clone. Here the CDR3 DNA reads TGTGCCAGCAGCACCGGACAGGTTAATTCACCCCTCCACTTT. Its translation is CASSTGQVNSPLHF. The rearrangement links TRBV5-6 to TRBJ1-6; 7 nucleotides line up with TRBD1. Trimming removed 4 bases from V and 6 bases from J; junction bases left unmatched: 4. CDR3 size: 14 residues. Germline CDR1 reads SGHDT; CDR2 reads YYEEEE.

The V gene is TRBV7-9, the J gene TRBJ2-2; possible D gene TRBD1, 6 bases. The CDR3 runs 19 residues. V was pared by 5 bases and J by 0 bases, with 22 bases between. CDR1 is SEHNR, CDR2 FQNEAQ, per germline (reference sequence). CDR3: CASSDDLGRGKPNTGELFF. In nucleotides, the CDR3 is TGTGCCAGCAGCGACGACCTGGGAAGGGGGAAACCGAACACCGGGGAGCTGTTTTTT.

This clone was seen just once. The chain has TRBV11-2 and TRBJ1-6; tentatively, D is TRBD1 (6 bases). The V gene's germline CDR1 is SGHAT and CDR2 FQNNGV. V was clipped by 4 bases and J by 10 bases, with 17 bases between them. The CDR3 length is 15 residues. CDR3 region: CASSSLTGLGSPLHF. The CDR3 DNA reads as TGTGCCAGCAGCTCGCTGACAGGCCTAGGATCACCCCTCCACTTT.

Details on this clone: A read error likely explains this, since a far larger clone differs by one base. The chain recombines TRBV28 with TRBJ2-5, with D hard to call. The J call is uncertain, as TRBJ2-7 better fits the DNA end. CDR3 length: 13 amino acids. Germline V gene lookup returns CDR1 MDHEN and CDR2 SYDVKM. The DNA for the CDR3 is TGTGCCAGCAGTTTTACAGAGATCCGCGAGCAGTACTTC. Protein sequence: CASSFTEIREQYF.

The CDR3 DNA reads TGTGCCAGCAGCGTAGCTGTAACATGGGGGGAAGGCACAGATACGCAGTATTTT. This sequence encodes CASSVAVTWGEGTDTQYF. The chain carries TRBV9 and TRBJ2-3; D is perhaps TRBD2 (6 bases). V lost 0 bases and J 1 base, leaving 18 bases between the germline ends. The germline CDR1 and CDR2 sequences are SGDLS and YYNGEE. This CDR3 region has 18 residues.

The chain couples TRBV6-1 to TRBJ1-3; no definite D call. Trimming left V 2 bases short and J 0 bases short, with 8 bases between. Germline CDR1 MNHNS, CDR2 SASEGT. The length of the CDR3 is 15 residues. DNA of the CDR3: TGTGCCAGCAGTGAATGGCGGTCCTCTGGAAACACCATATATTTT. Translating gives CASSEWRSSGNTIYF.

This clone appeared a few times. V usage is TRBV10-3 and J usage is TRBJ2-7; D unresolved. CDR1 is ENHRY, CDR2 SYGVKD, per germline. The CDR3 has 14 residues. V lost 3 bases, J lost 0 bases, and 9 bases lay in between. This CDR3 is CAISDGWNSYEQYF. CDR3 coding DNA: TGTGCCATCAGTGATGGCTGGAACTCCTACGAGCAGTACTTC.

The chain carries TRBV6-4 and TRBJ2-5; possible D gene TRBD2, 6 bases. The ends were cut back, 5 bases at V and 6 bases at J, with 13 bases in the middle. Germline V CDR1 and CDR2: MRHNA, SNTAGT. CDR3 size: 13 residues. The CDR3 DNA sequence: TGTGCCAGCAGTCCCGAGGAGGGGCAGACCCAGTACTTC. This translates into CASSPEEGQTQYF.

V gene TRBV25-1 combines with J gene TRBJ2-5; possibly TRBD2 for D (6 bases). V lost 7 bases to trimming and J lost 5 bases, with 14 bases between them. Germline V lookup: CDR1 MGHDK, CDR2 SYGVNS. CDR3 size: 13 residues. Written as DNA, the CDR3 is TGTGCCAGCACCCCCGGAGGGCGGGAGACCCAGTACTTC. Residues: CASTPGGRETQYF.

V gene TRBV7-2 combines with J gene TRBJ1-1; no clear D. The V end was cut by 5 bases, the J end by 1 base, with 14 bases between. CDR1 and CDR2 from the germline V gene are SGHTA and FQGNSA. CDR3 length: 15 residues. CDR3 in amino acids: CASSPRSMGNTEAFF. The CDR3 region has the DNA TGTGCCAGCAGCCCACGCAGTATGGGGAACACTGAAGCTTTCTTT.

The chain uses TRBV7-2 and TRBJ2-1, with unresolved D. V was pared by 5 bases and J by 4 bases, with 12 bases between. The germline CDR1 and CDR2 sequences are SGHTA and FQGNSA. There are 14 residues in the CDR3. The CDR3, as DNA: TGTGCCAGCAGCACCCAAGTAGGGTACAATGAGCAGTTCTTC. Its translation is CASSTQVGYNEQFF.

The CDR3 coding sequence is TGTGCCAGCAGCTTAATTTTGGGGTCCTCTTTCTTT. It yields the protein CASSLILGSSFF. J is TRBJ1-1 and V is TRBV5-6; D remains ambiguous. V gave up 2 bases and J gave up 12 bases, with 14 bases separating them. The CDR3 sequence is 12 residues long. Germline-derived CDR1 and CDR2 are SGHDT and YYEEEE.